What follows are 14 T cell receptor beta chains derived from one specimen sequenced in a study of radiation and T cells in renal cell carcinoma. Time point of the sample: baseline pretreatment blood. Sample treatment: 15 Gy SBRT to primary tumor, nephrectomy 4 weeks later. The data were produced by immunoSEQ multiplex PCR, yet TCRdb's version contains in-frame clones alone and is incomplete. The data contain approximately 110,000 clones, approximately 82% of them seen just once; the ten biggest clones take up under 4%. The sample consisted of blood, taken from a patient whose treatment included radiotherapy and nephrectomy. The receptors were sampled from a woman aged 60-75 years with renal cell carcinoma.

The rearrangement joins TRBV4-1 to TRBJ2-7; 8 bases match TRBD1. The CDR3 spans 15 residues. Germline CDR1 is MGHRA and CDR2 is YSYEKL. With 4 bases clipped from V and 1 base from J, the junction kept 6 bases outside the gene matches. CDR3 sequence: CASSPLGQGSYEQYF. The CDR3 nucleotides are TGCGCCAGCAGCCCTTTAGGACAGGGATCCTACGAGCAGTACTTC.

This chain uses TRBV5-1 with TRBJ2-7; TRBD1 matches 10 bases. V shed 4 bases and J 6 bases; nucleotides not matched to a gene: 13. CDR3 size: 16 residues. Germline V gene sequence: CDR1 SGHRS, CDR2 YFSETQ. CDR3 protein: CASSLHKTGGRAEQYF. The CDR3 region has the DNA TGCGCCAGCAGCCTCCACAAGACAGGGGGCAGGGCCGAGCAGTACTTC.

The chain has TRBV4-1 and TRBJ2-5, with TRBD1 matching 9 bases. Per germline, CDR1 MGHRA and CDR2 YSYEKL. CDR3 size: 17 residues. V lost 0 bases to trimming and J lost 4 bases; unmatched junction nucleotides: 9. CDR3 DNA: TGCGCCAGCAGCCAAGAACTGGGACAGGGATTTACAGAGACCCAGTACTTC. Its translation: CASSQELGQGFTETQYF.

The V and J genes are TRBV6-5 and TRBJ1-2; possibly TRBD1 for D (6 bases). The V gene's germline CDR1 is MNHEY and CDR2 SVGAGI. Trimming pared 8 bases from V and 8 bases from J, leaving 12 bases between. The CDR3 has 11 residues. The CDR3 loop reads CASGIGQGYTF. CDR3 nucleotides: TGTGCCAGCGGAATCGGACAGGGCTACACCTTC.

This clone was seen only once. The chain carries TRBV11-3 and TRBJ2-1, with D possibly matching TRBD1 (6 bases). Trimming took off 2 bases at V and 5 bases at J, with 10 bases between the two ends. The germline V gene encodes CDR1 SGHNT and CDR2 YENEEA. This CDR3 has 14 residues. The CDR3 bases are TGTGCCAGCAGCTTAAGGGCAGGGGACAATGAGCAGTTCTTC. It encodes CASSLRAGDNEQFF.

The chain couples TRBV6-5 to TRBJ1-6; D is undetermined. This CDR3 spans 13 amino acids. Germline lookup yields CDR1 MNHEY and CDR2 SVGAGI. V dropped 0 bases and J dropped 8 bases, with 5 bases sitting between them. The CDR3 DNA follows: TGTGCCAGCAGTTACTCCTCTTATTCACCCCTCCACTTT. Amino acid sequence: CASSYSSYSPLHF.

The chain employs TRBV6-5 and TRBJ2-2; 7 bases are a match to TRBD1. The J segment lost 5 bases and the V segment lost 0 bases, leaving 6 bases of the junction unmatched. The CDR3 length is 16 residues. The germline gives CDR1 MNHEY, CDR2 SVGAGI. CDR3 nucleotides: TGTGCCAGCAGTTACTCGACCTCAGGGGGTACCGGGGAGCTGTTTTTT. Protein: CASSYSTSGGTGELFF.

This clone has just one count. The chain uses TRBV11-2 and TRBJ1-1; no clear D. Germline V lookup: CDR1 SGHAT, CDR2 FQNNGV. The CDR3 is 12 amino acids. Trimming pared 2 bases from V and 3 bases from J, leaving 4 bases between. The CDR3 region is CASSLLDTEAFF. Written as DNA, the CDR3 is TGTGCCAGCAGCTTATTGGACACTGAAGCTTTCTTT.

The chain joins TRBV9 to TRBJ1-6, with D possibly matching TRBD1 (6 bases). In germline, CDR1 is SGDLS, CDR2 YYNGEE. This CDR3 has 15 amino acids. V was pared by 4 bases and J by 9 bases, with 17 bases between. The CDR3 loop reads CASSTGDTRRSPLHF. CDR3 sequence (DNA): TGTGCCAGCAGCACGGGGGACACAAGACGTTCACCCCTCCACTTT.

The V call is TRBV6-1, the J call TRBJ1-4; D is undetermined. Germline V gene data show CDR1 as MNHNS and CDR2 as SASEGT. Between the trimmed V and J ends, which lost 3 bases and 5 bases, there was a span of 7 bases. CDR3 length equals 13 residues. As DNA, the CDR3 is TGTGCCAGCAGTGATTGGCAGAATGAAAAACTGTTTTTT. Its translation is CASSDWQNEKLFF.

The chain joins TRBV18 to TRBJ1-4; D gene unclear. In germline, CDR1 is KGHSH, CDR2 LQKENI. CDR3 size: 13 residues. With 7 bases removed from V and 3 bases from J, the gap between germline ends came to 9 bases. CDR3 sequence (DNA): TGTGCCAGCTTCCGGACTTCTAATGAAAAACTGTTTTTT. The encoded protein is CASFRTSNEKLFF.

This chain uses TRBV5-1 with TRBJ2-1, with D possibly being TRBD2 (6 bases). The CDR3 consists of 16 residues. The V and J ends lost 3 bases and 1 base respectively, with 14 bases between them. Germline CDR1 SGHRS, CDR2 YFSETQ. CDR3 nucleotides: TGCGCCAGCAGCTCCGGGGGTTCGGGTTCCTACAATGAGCAGTTCTTC. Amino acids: CASSSGGSGSYNEQFF.

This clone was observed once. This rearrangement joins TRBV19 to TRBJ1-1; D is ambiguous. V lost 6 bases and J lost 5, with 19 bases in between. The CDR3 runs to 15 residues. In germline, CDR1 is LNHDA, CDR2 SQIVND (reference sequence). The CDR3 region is CASSPEGLGRTEAFF. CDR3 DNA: TGTGCCAGTAGCCCAGAGGGTCTCGGAAGGACTGAAGCTTTCTTT.

CDR3 sequence (DNA): TGTGCCAGCAGTCCGGGCGGAACGATTACCACTGAAGCTTTCTTT. Translating gives CASSPGGTITTEAFF. V and J are TRBV6-5 and TRBJ1-1; D gene uncertain. The CDR3 sequence is 15 residues long. Per germline, CDR1 MNHEY and CDR2 SVGAGI. Between the trimmed V and J ends, which lost 5 bases and 4 bases, there was a span of 17 bases.